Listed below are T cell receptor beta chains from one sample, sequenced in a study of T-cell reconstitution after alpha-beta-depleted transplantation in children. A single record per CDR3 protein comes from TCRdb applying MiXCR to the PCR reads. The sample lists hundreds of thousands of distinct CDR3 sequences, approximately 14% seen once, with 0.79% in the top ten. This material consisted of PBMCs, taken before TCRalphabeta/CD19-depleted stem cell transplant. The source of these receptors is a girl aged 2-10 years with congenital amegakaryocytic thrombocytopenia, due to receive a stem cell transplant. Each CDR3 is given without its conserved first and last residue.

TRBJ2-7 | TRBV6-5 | ASSYRTASGEQY
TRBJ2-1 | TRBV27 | ASSPGTSGRYNEQF
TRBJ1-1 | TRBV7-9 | ASSSQTAYTEAF
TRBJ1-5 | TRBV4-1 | ASSQGPLWQLNQPQH
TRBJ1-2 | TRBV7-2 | ASSFQGSLGYT
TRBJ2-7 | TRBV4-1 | ASSPTLEVVGTYEQY
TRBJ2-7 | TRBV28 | ASRPPLGAGSLEQY
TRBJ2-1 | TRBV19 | ASKGGADEQF
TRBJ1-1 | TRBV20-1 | SARGDPWNTEAF
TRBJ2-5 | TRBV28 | PSSLPLGTAVTQY
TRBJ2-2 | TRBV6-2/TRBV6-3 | ASSPTWGAGELF
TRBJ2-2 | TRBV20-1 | SARDLKGTNTGELF
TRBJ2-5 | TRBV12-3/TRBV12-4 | ASSPEISISGTQY
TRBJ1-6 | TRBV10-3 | AISESAGAQETPLH